These 26 T cell receptor beta chains share one sample of origin, sequenced in a study of blood T cell repertoires in COVID-19. Measured with immunoSEQ multiplex PCR; TCRdb has only the in-frame clones, and not every one. Of fewer than 200,000 clones listed, 70% to 90% are singletons. Input material: peripheral blood. The receptors originated from a man aged 35 to 55 who had recovered from COVID-19.

This clone showed up just once. V gene TRBV4-1 combines with J gene TRBJ2-4; no definite D call. Trimming removed 0 bases at V and 3 bases at J, with 6 bases between. This CDR3 contains 14 residues. Germline V gives CDR1 MGHRA, CDR2 YSYEKL. The CDR3 is CASSQEGSKNIQYF. The CDR3 bases are TGCGCCAGCAGCCAAGAGGGCAGCAAAAACATTCAGTACTTC.

Written as DNA, the CDR3 is TGTGCCAGCAGCGCCAATTCCGGGACTTTCAAGCAGTTCTTC. As protein: CASSANSGTFKQFF. The chain is built from TRBV11-2 and TRBJ2-1; a possible D gene is TRBD2 (6 bases). The CDR3 length is 14 residues. Germline V gives CDR1 SGHAT, CDR2 FQNNGV. The V and J ends lost 5 bases and 11 bases respectively, with 19 bases between them.

The chain has TRBV30 and TRBJ1-1, with TRBD1 as a possible D gene (5 bases). Trimming removed 2 bases at V and 5 bases at J, with 9 bases between. This CDR3 contains 12 residues. Germline lookup yields CDR1 GTSNPN and CDR2 SVGIG (reference sequence). The CDR3 DNA reads as TGTGCCTGGAGTCCCGGGGGGACTGAAGCTTTCTTT. Protein product: CAWSPGGTEAFF.

The genes are TRBV13 and TRBJ2-7, with a weak D call TRBD1 (6 bases). The CDR3 extends over 15 amino acids. Trimming took off 0 bases at V and 4 bases at J, with 13 bases between the two ends. The germline CDR1 and CDR2 sequences are PRHDT and FYEKMQ (reference sequence). The CDR3, as DNA: TGTGCCAGCAGCTTAGGCCCCGGGACACCATACGAGCAGTACTTC. It specifies CASSLGPGTPYEQYF.

The chain carries TRBV14 and TRBJ1-3; D is undetermined. V was trimmed by 6 bases and J by 4 bases, leaving 7 bases between them. Germline loops: CDR1 SGHDN, CDR2 FVKESK. This CDR3 region has 12 residues. The CDR3 protein is CASSRQGNTIYF. CDR3 in DNA: TGTGCCAGCAGTCGTCAGGGAAACACCATATATTTT.

CDR3 sequence: CASSTGRQPQYF. The CDR3 coding sequence is TGTGCCAGCAGTACAGGGAGACAACCGCAGTATTTT. This chain connects TRBV12-3 or TRBV12-4 to TRBJ2-3, with a tentative D call TRBD1 (6 bases). Trimming left V 5 bases short and J 10 bases short, with 13 bases between. The CDR3 loop spans 12 amino acids.

Many counts were recorded for this clone. The V and J genes are TRBV6-6 and TRBJ2-1; 7 bases map to TRBD2. Trimming removed 0 bases from V and 4 bases from J; junction bases left unmatched: 6. This CDR3 region has 16 residues. Germline-derived CDR1 and CDR2 are MNHNY and SVGAGI (reference sequence). CDR3 in amino acids: CASSYSSGEYYNEQFF. CDR3 nucleotides: TGTGCCAGCAGTTACTCAAGCGGGGAATATTACAATGAGCAGTTCTTC.

This rearrangement joins TRBV25-1 to TRBJ2-2; D is ambiguous. This CDR3 contains 16 residues. Germline CDR1 is MGHDK and CDR2 is SYGVNS. Trimming removed 2 bases at V and 6 bases at J, with 16 bases between. CDR3: CASSEGFSGSAGELFF. CDR3 sequence (DNA): TGTGCCAGCAGTGAAGGTTTTTCAGGATCGGCCGGGGAGCTGTTTTTT.

The J gene is TRBJ2-3, the V gene TRBV7-2; 11 bases agree with TRBD2. V gave up 3 bases and J gave up 6 bases; unmatched junction bases: 5. This CDR3 comprises 15 residues. Germline CDR1 and CDR2: SGHTA and FQGNSA. CDR3 region: CASSFSGGAGDTQYF. The CDR3 nucleotides are TGTGCCAGCAGCTTTAGCGGGGGGGCGGGGGATACGCAGTATTTT.

V gene TRBV15 combines with J gene TRBJ2-5; 8 nucleotides align to TRBD1. Germline V gene sequence: CDR1 LNHNV, CDR2 YYDKDF (reference sequence). The CDR3 runs to 16 residues. Unmatched junction bases numbered 11, after V lost 3 bases and J lost 5 bases. CDR3 protein: CATSRAPGQGRETQYF. CDR3 bases: TGTGCCACCAGCAGGGCCCCCGGACAGGGTAGGGAGACCCAGTACTTC. Variable domain in full (rest from reference TRBV15 and TRBJ2-5): DAMVIQNPRYQVTQFGKPVTLSCSQTLNHNVMYWYQQKSSQAPKLLFHYYDKDFNNEADTPDNFQSRRPNTSFCFLDIRSPGLGDTAMYLCATSRAPGQGRETQYFGPGTRLLVL.

The rearrangement joins TRBV7-3 to TRBJ2-7; unclear D gene. This CDR3 region has 14 residues. V was pared by 2 bases and J by 5 bases, with 13 bases between. Germline values: CDR1 SGHTA, CDR2 FQGTGA. The CDR3 sequence is CASSLSARSDEQYF. The CDR3 region has the DNA TGTGCCAGCAGCTTATCGGCTAGGTCGGACGAGCAGTACTTC.

This clone was counted many times. The chain has TRBV7-6 and TRBJ1-1; D is perhaps TRBD1 (5 bases). From germline, CDR1 is SGHVS and CDR2 FNYEAQ. This CDR3 spans 13 amino acids. V was pared by 6 bases and J by 1 base, with 9 bases between. CDR3 amino acids: CASSRQKNTEAFF. CDR3 in DNA: TGTGCCAGCAGTCGACAGAAGAACACTGAAGCTTTCTTT. Full variable domain (remainder filled in from reference TRBV7-6 and TRBJ1-1): GAGVSQSPRYKVTKRGQDVALRCDPISGHVSLYWYRQALGQGPEFLTYFNYEAQQDKSGLPNDRFSAERPEGSISTLTIQRTEQRDSAMYRCASSRQKNTEAFFGQGTRLTVV.

This clone was recorded many times. The chain is built from TRBV19 and TRBJ2-2; 8 nucleotides align to TRBD2. The germline V gene has CDR1 LNHDA and CDR2 SQIVND (reference sequence). The ends lost 8 bases at V and 7 bases at J; junction bases unmatched: 18. CDR3 length: 17 residues. The CDR3 loop reads CASSLPPGLVGGGELFF. In DNA form, the CDR3 reads TGTGCCAGTTCTCTTCCTCCGGGACTAGTTGGTGGCGGGGAGCTGTTTTTT.

The rearrangement uses TRBV6-5 and TRBJ2-1; TRBD2 agrees at 9 bases. CDR3 size: 13 residues. J gave up 8 bases and V 8 bases, and 7 bases lay outside the gene matches. Germline V CDR1 and CDR2: MNHEY, SVGAGI. CDR3 coding DNA: TGTGCCAGCCGAGGGACTAGCACCGATGAGCAGTTCTTC. Protein: CASRGTSTDEQFF.

V and J are TRBV5-4 and TRBJ1-2; D unclear. This CDR3 has 12 amino acids. Germline V CDR1 and CDR2: SGHNT, YYREEE (reference sequence). Trimming took off 6 bases at V and 5 bases at J, with 11 bases between the two ends. The CDR3 sequence is CASTLAGYGYTF. The CDR3 DNA sequence: TGTGCCAGCACCTTAGCCGGTTATGGCTACACCTTC.

The gene calls are TRBV29-1 and TRBJ1-2; D may be TRBD1 (5 bases). CDR1 and CDR2 (germline): SQVTM, ANQGSEA. This CDR3 is 17 amino acids long. Trimming removed 0 bases from V and 0 bases from J, with 17 bases in between. For the CDR3, the DNA is TGCAGCGTTGAAGATTGGGGGGTATATACAACTAACTATGGCTACACCTTC. Amino acid sequence: CSVEDWGVYTTNYGYTF. Full variable domain (remainder filled in from reference TRBV29-1 and TRBJ1-2): SAVISQKPSRDICQRGTSLTIQCQVDSQVTMMFWYRQQPGQSLTLIATANQGSEATYESGFVIDKFPISRPNLTFSTLTVSNMSPEDSSIYLCSVEDWGVYTTNYGYTFGSGTRLTVV.

The CDR3 reads CATSIGRGSTEAFF. DNA for the CDR3: TGTGCCACCAGCATAGGGAGAGGATCTACTGAAGCTTTCTTT. The chain links TRBV15 to TRBJ1-1; no clear D. Germline CDR1 LNHNV, CDR2 YYDKDF (reference sequence). This CDR3 region has 14 residues. V lost 4 bases and J 5 bases, leaving 14 bases between the germline ends.

This chain links TRBV5-1 with TRBJ2-7, with D maybe TRBD1 (6 bases). The CDR3 totals 13 residues. The V gene's germline CDR1 is SGHRS and CDR2 YFSETQ. Trimming took off 2 bases at V and 1 base at J, with 7 bases between the two ends. In DNA form, the CDR3 reads TGCGCCAGCAGCTTCGGACAGTCCTACGAGCAGTACTTC. It translates to CASSFGQSYEQYF. Based on the CDR3 plus reference TRBV5-1 and TRBJ2-7, the full variable domain is KAGVTQTPRYLIKTRGQQVTLSCSPISGHRSVSWYQQTPGQGLQFLFEYFSETQRNKGNFPGRFSGRQFSNSRSEMNVSTLELGDSALYLCASSFGQSYEQYFGPGTRLTVT.

This clone showed up just a few times. The gene calls are TRBV9 and TRBJ2-1; D may be TRBD2 (6 bases). There are 14 residues in the CDR3. The V gene's germline CDR1 is SGDLS and CDR2 YYNGEE. V lost 3 bases and J 4 bases, leaving 11 bases between the germline ends. Here the CDR3 DNA reads TGTGCCAGCAGCGAGGGGACTCCTTACAATGAGCAGTTCTTC. Amino acid sequence: CASSEGTPYNEQFF.

The rearrangement joins TRBV6-6 to TRBJ2-6, with 7 positions matching TRBD2. The V gene end was trimmed by 10 bases and the J gene end by 1 base; junction bases not matched to a gene: 7. Per germline, CDR1 MNHNY and CDR2 SVGAGI (reference sequence). The CDR3 is made up of 15 amino acids. In nucleotides, the CDR3 is TGTGCCACGCTACACGGGGGGTCTGGGGCCAACGTCCTGACTTTC. This encodes CATLHGGSGANVLTF.

The chain joins TRBV3-1 (or the pseudogene TRBV3-2) to TRBJ1-1, with unresolved D. The CDR3 consists of 12 residues. Per the germline V gene, CDR1 is LGHDT and CDR2 is YNNKEL (reference sequence). The germline V and J ends were trimmed by 3 bases and 8 bases, with 10 bases remaining between them. CDR3: CASSHGVREAFF. The CDR3 coding sequence is TGTGCCAGCAGCCATGGAGTTAGAGAAGCTTTCTTT.

The chain combines TRBV7-2 with TRBJ2-1; 13 bases map to TRBD2. CDR3 length: 15 amino acids. Germline V gives CDR1 SGHTA, CDR2 FQGNSA. The V and J ends lost 5 bases and 10 bases, in that order; junction bases with no gene match: 8. The CDR3 region is CASSKGLAGVREQFF. In nucleotides, the CDR3 is TGTGCCAGCAGCAAAGGACTAGCGGGAGTGCGAGAGCAGTTCTTC.

V is TRBV27 and J is TRBJ2-7, with 9 nucleotides matching TRBD1. CDR1 and CDR2 (germline): MNHEY, SMNVEV (reference sequence). This CDR3 is 16 amino acids long. Trimming at V came to 3 bases and at J to 0 bases, leaving 6 bases not matched to a gene. This CDR3 reads CASSFAGQGNSYEQYF. In DNA, the CDR3 is TGTGCCAGCAGTTTCGCCGGACAGGGGAACTCCTACGAGCAGTACTTC.

The chain links TRBV5-5 to TRBJ2-5; D may be TRBD1 (5 bases). There are 14 residues in the CDR3. From germline, CDR1 is SGHKS and CDR2 YYEKEE (reference sequence). The V gene lost 2 bases and the J gene lost 2 bases, with 10 bases spanning the gap. The CDR3 sequence is CASSFRQLQETQYF. The CDR3 nucleotides are TGTGCCAGCAGCTTTCGACAGCTTCAAGAGACCCAGTACTTC.

The rearrangement links TRBV11-3 to TRBJ2-3; 13 bases are shared with TRBD2. V trimming: 5 bases; J trimming: 3 bases; junction bases outside the gene matches: 5. Looked up from germline, CDR1 is SGHNT and CDR2 is YENEEA. This CDR3 has 16 residues. This CDR3 reads CASSLGLAGSTDTQYF. DNA for the CDR3: TGTGCCAGCAGCCTGGGACTAGCGGGGTCTACAGATACGCAGTATTTT.

The chain recombines TRBV21-1 with TRBJ1-2; whether TRBD1, the table's D call, matches the DNA was not checked. TRBV21-1 is noted as a pseudogene. The CDR3 sequence is 17 residues long. CDR3 residues: CASSNNRTGRSNYGYTF. The DNA of the CDR3 is TGTGCCAGCAGCAATAATCGGACAGGGAGATCCAACTATGGCTACACCTTC.